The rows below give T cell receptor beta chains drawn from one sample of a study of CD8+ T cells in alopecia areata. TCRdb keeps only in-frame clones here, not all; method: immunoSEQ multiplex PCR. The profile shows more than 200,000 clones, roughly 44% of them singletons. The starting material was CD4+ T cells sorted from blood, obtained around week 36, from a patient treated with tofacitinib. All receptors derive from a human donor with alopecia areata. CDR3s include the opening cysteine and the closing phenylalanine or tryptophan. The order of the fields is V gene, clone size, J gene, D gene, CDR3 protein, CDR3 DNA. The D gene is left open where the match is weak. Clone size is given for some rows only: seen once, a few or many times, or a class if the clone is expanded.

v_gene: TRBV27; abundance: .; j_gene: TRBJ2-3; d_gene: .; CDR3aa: CASSFKGMTDTQYF; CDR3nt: TGTGCCAGCAGTTTCAAGGGAATGACAGATACGCAGTATTTT
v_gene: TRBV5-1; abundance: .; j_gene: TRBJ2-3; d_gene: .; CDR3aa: CASSLDRSTDTQYF; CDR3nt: TGCGCCAGCAGCTTGGACAGAAGCACAGATACGCAGTATTTT
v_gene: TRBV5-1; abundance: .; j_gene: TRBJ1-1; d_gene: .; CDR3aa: CASSSSVGRAEAFF; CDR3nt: TGCGCCAGCAGCTCAAGCGTGGGCAGGGCTGAAGCTTTCTTT
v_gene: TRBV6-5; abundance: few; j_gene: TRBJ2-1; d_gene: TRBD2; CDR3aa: CASRRTGTSGNEQFF; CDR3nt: TGTGCCAGCAGACGCACAGGGACTAGCGGGAATGAGCAGTTCTTC
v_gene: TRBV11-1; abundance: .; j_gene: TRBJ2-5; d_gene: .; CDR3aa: CASSSRGTQYF; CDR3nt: TGTGCCAGCAGCTCGCGGGGGACCCAGTACTTC
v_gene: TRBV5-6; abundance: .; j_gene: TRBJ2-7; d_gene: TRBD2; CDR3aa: CASSPGARLAGVEQYF; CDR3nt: TGTGCCAGCAGCCCGGGGGCGAGACTAGCGGGAGTCGAGCAGTACTTC
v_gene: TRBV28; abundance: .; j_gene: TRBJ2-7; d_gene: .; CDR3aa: CASRPGQTMPYEQYF; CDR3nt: TGTGCCAGCAGGCCGGGACAAACCATGCCGTACGAGCAGTACTTC
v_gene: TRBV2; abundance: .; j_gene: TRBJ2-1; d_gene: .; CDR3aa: CASSGRFIGDNEQFF; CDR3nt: TGTGCCAGCAGTGGAAGATTTATCGGTGATAATGAGCAGTTCTTC
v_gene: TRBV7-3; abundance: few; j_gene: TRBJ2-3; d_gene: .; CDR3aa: CASSLYSASTDTQYF; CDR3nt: TGTGCCAGCAGCTTATACTCGGCTAGCACAGATACGCAGTATTTT
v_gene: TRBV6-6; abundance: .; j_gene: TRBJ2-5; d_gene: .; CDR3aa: CASSYSRETQYF; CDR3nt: TGTGCCAGCAGTTACTCGAGGGAGACCCAGTACTTC
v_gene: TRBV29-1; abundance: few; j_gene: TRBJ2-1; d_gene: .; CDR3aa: CSVSRTTNNEQFF; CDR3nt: TGCAGCGTTTCCCGGACGACCAACAATGAGCAGTTCTTC
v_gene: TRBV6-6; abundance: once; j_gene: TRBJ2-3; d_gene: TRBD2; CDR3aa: CASSYSRGDLADTQYF; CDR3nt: TGTGCCAGCAGTTACTCGCGGGGGGATCTGGCAGATACGCAGTATTTT
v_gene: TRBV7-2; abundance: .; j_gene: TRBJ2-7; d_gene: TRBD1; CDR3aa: CASSLGTGRYEQYF; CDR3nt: TGTGCCAGCAGCTTAGGGACAGGGAGGTACGAGCAGTACTTC
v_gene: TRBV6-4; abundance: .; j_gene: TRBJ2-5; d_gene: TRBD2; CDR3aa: CASSREVGETQYF; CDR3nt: TGTGCCAGCAGCCGGGAGGTCGGGGAGACCCAGTACTTC
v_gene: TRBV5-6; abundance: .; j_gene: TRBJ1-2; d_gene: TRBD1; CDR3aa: CASSSTGADYGYTF; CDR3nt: TGTGCCAGCAGCTCGACAGGGGCGGACTATGGCTACACCTTC
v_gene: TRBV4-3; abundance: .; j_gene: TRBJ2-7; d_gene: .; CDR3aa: CASSQSPSDHSYEQYF; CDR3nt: TGCGCCAGCAGCCAATCGCCTAGCGATCATTCCTACGAGCAGTACTTC
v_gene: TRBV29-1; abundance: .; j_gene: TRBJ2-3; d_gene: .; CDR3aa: CSVEYSTDTQYF; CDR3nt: TGCAGCGTTGAGTACAGCACAGATACGCAGTATTTT
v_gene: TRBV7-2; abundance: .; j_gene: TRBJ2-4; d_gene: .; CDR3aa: CASSLAGERNIQYF; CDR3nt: TGTGCCAGCAGCTTAGCGGGAGAGAGAAACATTCAGTACTTC
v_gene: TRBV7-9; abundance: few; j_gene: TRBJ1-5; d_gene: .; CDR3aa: CASSSDSQPQHF; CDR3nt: TGTGCCAGCAGCTCGGACAGTCAGCCCCAGCATTTT
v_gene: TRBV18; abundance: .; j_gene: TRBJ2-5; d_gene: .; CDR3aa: CASSPGTQYF; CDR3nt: TGTGCCAGCTCCCCCGGGACCCAGTACTTC
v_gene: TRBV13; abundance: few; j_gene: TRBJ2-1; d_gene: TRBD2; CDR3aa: CASSRREGSGRSSYNEQFF; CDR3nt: TGTGCCAGCAGTCGCAGAGAGGGTAGCGGGAGGTCCTCCTACAATGAGCAGTTCTTC
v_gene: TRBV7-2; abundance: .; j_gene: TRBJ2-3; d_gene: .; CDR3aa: CASRTASTDTQYF; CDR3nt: TGTGCCAGTAGGACTGCTAGCACAGATACGCAGTATTTT
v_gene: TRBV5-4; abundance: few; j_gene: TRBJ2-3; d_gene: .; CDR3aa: CASSLYSTAGTDTQYF; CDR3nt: TGTGCCAGCAGCTTGTATTCTACCGCGGGCACAGATACGCAGTATTTT
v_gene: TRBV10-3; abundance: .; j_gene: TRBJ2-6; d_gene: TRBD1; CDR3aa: CAITVAHYMRGPTSGANVLTF; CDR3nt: TGTGCCATCACCGTCGCCCACTATATGAGGGGGCCTACCAGTGGGGCCAACGTCCTGACTTTC
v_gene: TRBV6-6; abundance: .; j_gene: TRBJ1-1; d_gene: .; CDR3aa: CASSHTMNTEAFF; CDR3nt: TGTGCCAGCAGCCACACCATGAACACTGAAGCTTTCTTT
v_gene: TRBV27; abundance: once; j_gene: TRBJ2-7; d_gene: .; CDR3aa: CASSSTGTFSYEQYF; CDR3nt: TGTGCCAGCAGTTCAACCGGGACATTTTCCTACGAGCAGTACTTC
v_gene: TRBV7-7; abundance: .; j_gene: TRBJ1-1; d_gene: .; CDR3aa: CASSLGPGAEAFF; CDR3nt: TGTGCTAGCAGCTTAGGGCCAGGGGCTGAAGCTTTCTTT
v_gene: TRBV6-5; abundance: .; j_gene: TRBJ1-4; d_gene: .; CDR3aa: CASSSAGEKLFF; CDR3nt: TGTGCCAGTAGTTCCGCCGGTGAAAAACTGTTTTTT
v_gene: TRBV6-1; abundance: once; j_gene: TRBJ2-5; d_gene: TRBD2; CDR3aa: CASTRGGSQETQYF; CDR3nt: TGTGCCAGCACTAGGGGAGGGTCACAAGAGACCCAGTACTTC
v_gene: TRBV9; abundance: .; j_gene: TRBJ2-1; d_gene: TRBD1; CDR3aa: CASSPRGNHRDRAGLREQFF; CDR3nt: TGTGCCAGCAGCCCGAGAGGGAACCACCGGGACAGGGCTGGATTGAGGGAGCAGTTCTTC
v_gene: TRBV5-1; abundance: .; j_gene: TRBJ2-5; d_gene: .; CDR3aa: CASSLILSETQYF; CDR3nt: TGCGCCAGCAGCTTGATCCTTAGCGAGACCCAGTACTTC
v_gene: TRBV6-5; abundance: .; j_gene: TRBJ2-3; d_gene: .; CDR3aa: CASSRGSRGDTQYF; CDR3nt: TGTGCCAGCAGTAGAGGCAGTAGAGGAGATACGCAGTATTTT